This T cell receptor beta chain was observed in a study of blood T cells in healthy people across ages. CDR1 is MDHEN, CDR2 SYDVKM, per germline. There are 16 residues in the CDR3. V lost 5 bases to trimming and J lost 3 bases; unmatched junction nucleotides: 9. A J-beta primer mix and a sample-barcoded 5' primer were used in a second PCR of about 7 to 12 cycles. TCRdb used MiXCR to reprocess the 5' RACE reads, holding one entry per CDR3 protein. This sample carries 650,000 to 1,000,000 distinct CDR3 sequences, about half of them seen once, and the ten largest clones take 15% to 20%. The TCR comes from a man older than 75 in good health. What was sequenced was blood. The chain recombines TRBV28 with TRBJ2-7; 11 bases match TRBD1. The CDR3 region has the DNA TGTGCCAGCAGTGGATATACCGGGACAGGGGGCTACGAGCAGTACTTC. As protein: CASSGYTGTGGYEQYF.